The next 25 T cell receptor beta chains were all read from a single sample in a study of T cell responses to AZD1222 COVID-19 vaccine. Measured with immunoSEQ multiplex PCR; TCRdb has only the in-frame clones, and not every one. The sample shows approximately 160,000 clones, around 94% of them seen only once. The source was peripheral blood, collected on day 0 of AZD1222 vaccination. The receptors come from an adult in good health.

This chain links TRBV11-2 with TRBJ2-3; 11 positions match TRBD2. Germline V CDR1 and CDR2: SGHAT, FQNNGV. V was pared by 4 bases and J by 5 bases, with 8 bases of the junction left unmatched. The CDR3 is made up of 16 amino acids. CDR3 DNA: TGTGCCAGCAGCTCGAGACTAGCGGGGCCCTTAGATACGCAGTATTTT. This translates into CASSSRLAGPLDTQYF.

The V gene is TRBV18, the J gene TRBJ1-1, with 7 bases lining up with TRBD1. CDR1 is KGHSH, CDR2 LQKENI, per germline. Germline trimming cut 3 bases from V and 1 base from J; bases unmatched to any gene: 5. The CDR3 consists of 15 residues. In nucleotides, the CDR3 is TGTGCCAGCTCACCTAGAGACAGGGCGAACACTGAAGCTTTCTTT. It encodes CASSPRDRANTEAFF.

CDR3 coding DNA: TGTGCCAGTAGTATCATCGTTGGAGATACGCAGTATTTT. It yields the protein CASSIIVGDTQYF. The chain links TRBV19 to TRBJ2-3; D is undetermined. Germline V gene lookup returns CDR1 LNHDA and CDR2 SQIVND (reference sequence). This CDR3 has 13 residues. V lost 3 bases, J lost 5 bases, and 9 bases lay in between. Together with reference TRBV19 and TRBJ2-3, the CDR3 gives the full variable domain: DGGITQSPKYLFRKEGQNVTLSCEQNLNHDAMYWYRQDPGQGLRLIYYSQIVNDFQKGDIAEGYSVSREKKESFPLTVTSAQKNPTAFYLCASSIIVGDTQYFGPGTRLTVL.

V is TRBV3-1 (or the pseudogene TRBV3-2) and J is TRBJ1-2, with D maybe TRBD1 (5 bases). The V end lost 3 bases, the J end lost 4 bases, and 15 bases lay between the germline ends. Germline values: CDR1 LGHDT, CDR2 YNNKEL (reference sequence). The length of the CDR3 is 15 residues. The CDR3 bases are TGTGCCAGCAGCCAGACAGTCCGTCTGGGCTATGGCTACACCTTC. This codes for CASSQTVRLGYGYTF.

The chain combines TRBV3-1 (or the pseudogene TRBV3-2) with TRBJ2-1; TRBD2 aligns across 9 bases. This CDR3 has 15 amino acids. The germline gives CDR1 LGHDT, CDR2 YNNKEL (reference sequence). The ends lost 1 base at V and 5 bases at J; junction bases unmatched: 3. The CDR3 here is CASSQGASGDNEQFF. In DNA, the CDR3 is TGTGCCAGCAGCCAAGGAGCTAGCGGGGACAATGAGCAGTTCTTC.

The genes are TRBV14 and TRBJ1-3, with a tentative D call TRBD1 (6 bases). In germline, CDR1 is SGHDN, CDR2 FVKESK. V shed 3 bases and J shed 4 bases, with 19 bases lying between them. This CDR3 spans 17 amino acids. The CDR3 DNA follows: TGTGCCAGCAGCCATAAGACCCGACAAGGGGGAGGAAACACCATATATTTT. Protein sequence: CASSHKTRQGGGNTIYF.

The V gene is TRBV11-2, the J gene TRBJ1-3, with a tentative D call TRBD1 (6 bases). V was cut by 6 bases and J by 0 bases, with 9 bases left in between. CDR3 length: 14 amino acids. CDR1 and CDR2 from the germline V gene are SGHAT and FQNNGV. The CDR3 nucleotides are TGTGCCAGCAGTCGGGACAACTCTGGAAACACCATATATTTT. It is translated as CASSRDNSGNTIYF.

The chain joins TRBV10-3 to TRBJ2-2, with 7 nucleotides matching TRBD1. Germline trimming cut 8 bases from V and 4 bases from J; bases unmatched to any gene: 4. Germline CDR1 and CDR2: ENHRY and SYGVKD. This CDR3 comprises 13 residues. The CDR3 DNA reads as TGTGCCATCGAAACAGGGGTCACCGGGGAGCTGTTTTTT. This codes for CAIETGVTGELFF.

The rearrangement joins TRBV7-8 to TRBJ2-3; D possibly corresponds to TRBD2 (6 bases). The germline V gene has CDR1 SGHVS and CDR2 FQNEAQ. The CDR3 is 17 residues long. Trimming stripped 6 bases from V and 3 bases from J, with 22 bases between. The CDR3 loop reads CASRPVWPLRGTDTQYF. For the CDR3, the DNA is TGTGCCAGCAGACCGGTGTGGCCTCTCCGGGGGACAGATACGCAGTATTTT.

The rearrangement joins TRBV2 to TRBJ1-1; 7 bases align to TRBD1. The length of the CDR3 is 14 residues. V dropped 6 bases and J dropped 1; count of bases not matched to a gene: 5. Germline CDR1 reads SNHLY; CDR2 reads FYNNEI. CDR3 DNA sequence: TGTGCCAGCAGGACACAGGGGCGGAACACTGAAGCTTTCTTT. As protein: CASRTQGRNTEAFF.

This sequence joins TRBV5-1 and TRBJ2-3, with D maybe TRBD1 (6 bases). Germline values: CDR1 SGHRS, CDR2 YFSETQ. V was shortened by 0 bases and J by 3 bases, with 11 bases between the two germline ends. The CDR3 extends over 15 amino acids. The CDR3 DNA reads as TGCGCCAGCAGCTTGGGACAGGTTGTAACAGATACGCAGTATTTT. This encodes CASSLGQVVTDTQYF.

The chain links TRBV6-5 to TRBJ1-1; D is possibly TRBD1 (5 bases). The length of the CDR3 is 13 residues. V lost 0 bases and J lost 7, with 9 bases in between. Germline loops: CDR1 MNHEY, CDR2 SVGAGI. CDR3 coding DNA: TGTGCCAGCAGTTACTCACCAGGGTTTGAAGCTTTCTTT. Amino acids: CASSYSPGFEAFF.

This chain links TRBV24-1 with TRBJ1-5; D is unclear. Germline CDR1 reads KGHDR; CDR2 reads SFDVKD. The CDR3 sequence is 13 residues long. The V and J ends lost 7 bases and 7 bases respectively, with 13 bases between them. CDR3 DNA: TGTGCCACCAGCCACAGCCACGGACAGCCCCAGCATTTT. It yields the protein CATSHSHGQPQHF.

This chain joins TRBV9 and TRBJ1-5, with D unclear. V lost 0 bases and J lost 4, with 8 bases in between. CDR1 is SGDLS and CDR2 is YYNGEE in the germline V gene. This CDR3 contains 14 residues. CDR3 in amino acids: CASSVGEGNQPQHF. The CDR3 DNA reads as TGTGCCAGCAGCGTAGGCGAGGGAAATCAGCCCCAGCATTTT.

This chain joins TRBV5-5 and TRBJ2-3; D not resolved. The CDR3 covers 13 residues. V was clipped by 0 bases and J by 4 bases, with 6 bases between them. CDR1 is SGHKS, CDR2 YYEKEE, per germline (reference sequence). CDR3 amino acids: CASSLDYPDTQYF. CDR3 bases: TGTGCCAGCAGCTTGGACTACCCAGATACGCAGTATTTT.

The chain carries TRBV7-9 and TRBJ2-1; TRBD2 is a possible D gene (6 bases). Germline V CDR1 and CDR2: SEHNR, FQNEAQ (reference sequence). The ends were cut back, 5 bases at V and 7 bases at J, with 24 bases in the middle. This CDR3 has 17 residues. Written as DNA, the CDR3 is TGTGCCAGCAGCCTTACTCCCGGTGACGGAGGGCGGAATGAGCAGTTCTTC. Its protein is CASSLTPGDGGRNEQFF.

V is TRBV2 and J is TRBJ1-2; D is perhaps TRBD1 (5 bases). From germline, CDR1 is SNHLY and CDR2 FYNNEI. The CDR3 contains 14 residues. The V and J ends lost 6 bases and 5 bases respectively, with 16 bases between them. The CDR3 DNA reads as TGTGCCAGCAGGGATTCCGGGACCGCTTATGGCTACACCTTC. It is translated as CASRDSGTAYGYTF.

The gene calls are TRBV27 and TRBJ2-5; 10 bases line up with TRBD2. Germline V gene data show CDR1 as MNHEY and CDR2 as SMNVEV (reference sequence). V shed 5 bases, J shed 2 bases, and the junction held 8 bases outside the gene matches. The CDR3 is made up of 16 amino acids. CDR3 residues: CASSPSAGGPQETQYF. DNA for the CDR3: TGTGCCAGCAGTCCATCAGCGGGGGGGCCTCAAGAGACCCAGTACTTC.

CDR3 residues: CASSLEAGPRYF. DNA for the CDR3: TGTGCCAGCAGTTTGGAGGCGGGGCCGAGGTACTTC. The J gene is TRBJ2-7, the V gene TRBV12-3 or TRBV12-4; D may be TRBD2 (6 bases). The ends were cut back, 3 bases at V and 12 bases at J, with 15 bases in the middle. The CDR3 extends over 12 amino acids.

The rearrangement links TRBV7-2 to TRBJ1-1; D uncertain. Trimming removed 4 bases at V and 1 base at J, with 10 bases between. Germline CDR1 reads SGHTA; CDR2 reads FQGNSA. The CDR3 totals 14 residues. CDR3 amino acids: CASSSPLENTEAFF. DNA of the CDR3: TGTGCCAGCAGCTCCCCCCTCGAGAACACTGAAGCTTTCTTT.

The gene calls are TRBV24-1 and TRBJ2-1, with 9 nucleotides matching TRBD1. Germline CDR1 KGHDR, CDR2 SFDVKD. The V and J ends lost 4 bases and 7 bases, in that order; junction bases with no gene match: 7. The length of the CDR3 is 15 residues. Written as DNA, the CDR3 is TGTGCCACCAGTGACCCGCGACAGGGGGGAAATGAGCAGTTCTTC. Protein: CATSDPRQGGNEQFF.

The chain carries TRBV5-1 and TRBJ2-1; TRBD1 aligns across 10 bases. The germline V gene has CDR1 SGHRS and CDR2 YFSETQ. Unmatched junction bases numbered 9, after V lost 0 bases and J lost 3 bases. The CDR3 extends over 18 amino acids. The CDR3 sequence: CASSLDPRDRGYYNEQFF. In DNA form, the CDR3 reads TGCGCCAGCAGCTTGGATCCCCGGGACAGGGGCTACTACAATGAGCAGTTCTTC.

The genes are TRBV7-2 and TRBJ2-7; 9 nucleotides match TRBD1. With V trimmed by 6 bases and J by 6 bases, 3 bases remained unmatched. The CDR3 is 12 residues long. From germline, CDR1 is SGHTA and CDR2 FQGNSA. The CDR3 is CASSRDRVEQYF. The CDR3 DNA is TGTGCCAGCAGTCGGGACAGGGTCGAGCAGTACTTC.

The CDR3 DNA follows: TGTGCCAGCAGACCGCCGGGTGGGAGGGACACTGAAGCTTTCTTT. Its protein is CASRPPGGRDTEAFF. V usage is TRBV6-5 and J usage is TRBJ1-1; D remains unclear. Trimming took 6 bases from V and 3 from J, leaving 17 bases between them. The CDR3 sequence is 15 residues long. Germline CDR1 MNHEY, CDR2 SVGAGI.

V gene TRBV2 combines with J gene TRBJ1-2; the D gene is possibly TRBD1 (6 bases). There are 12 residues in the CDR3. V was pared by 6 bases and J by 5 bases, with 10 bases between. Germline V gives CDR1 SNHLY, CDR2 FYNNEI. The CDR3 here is CASRSDRYGYTF. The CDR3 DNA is TGTGCCAGCAGGTCGGACAGATATGGCTACACCTTC.